One and the same sample provided the 7 T cell receptor beta chains below, sequenced in a study of blood T cell repertoires in COVID-19. Repertoires were generated with immunoSEQ multiplex PCR, while TCRdb's copy carries only in-frame clones and drops some. The sample holds 140,000 or so clones; about 80% are singletons and the top ten take less than 9.5%. Specimen: peripheral blood. These TCRs come from a human donor in a cohort sampled during active COVID-19.

The chain couples TRBV6-1 to TRBJ1-2, with D possibly being TRBD1 (5 bases). The CDR3 spans 13 residues. Trimming shortened V by 1 base and J by 2 bases, and 5 bases separated the two germline ends. Germline CDR1 and CDR2: MNHNS and SASEGT. The CDR3 DNA reads TGTGCCAGCAGTGAAGGGACAAACTATGGCTACACCTTC. As protein: CASSEGTNYGYTF.

The chain uses TRBV4-1 and TRBJ2-5; TRBD2 is a possible D gene (6 bases). Germline assignment: CDR1 MGHRA and CDR2 YSYEKL. The CDR3 has 13 residues. V lost 8 bases, J lost 1 base, and 11 bases lay in between. The CDR3 DNA follows: TGCGCCAGCCGGGAGTCGGGCCAAGAGACCCAGTACTTC. Its translation is CASRESGQETQYF.

V gene TRBV29-1 combines with J gene TRBJ2-1, with 10 bases lining up with TRBD1. There are 14 residues in the CDR3. V lost 4 bases and J lost 6; bases outside the gene matches: 6. Germline CDR1 SQVTM, CDR2 ANQGSEA. The CDR3 spells CSVGRGTGANEQFF. The DNA of the CDR3 is TGCAGCGTTGGGAGGGGGACAGGGGCCAATGAGCAGTTCTTC.

The chain carries TRBV6-5 and TRBJ1-1, with 8 bases lining up with TRBD1. CDR1 and CDR2 (germline): MNHEY, SVGAGI. The CDR3 has 14 amino acids. Trimming took 6 bases from V and 4 from J; bases not matched to a gene: 7. CDR3 DNA: TGTGCCAGCAGCCCCGGACAGGGTGGCACTGAAGCTTTCTTT. It yields the protein CASSPGQGGTEAFF.

This clone was detected once. The chain carries TRBV19 and TRBJ2-6, with 10 positions matching TRBD1. The trim removed 5 bases at V and 3 bases at J, leaving 10 bases unmatched. Germline CDR1 LNHDA, CDR2 SQIVND (reference sequence). The CDR3 has 18 amino acids. The CDR3 DNA follows: TGTGCCAGTAGTCCCAGTCCCGGGACAGGGGTTGGGGCCAACGTCCTGACTTTC. Amino acid sequence: CASSPSPGTGVGANVLTF.

J is TRBJ1-3 and V is TRBV5-8; D gene ambiguous. CDR3 size: 16 residues. Germline V gene data show CDR1 as SGHTS and CDR2 as YDEGEE. V lost 3 bases and J lost 0, with 13 bases in between. CDR3 bases: TGTGCCAGCAGCTCAGACAAACTTAACTCTGGAAACACCATATATTTT. It specifies CASSSDKLNSGNTIYF.

This chain joins TRBV28 and TRBJ1-6; D perhaps matches TRBD1 (5 bases). V shed 6 bases and J shed 7 bases, with 16 bases lying between them. CDR3 length equals 15 residues. Germline V gene data show CDR1 as MDHEN and CDR2 as SYDVKM. The CDR3 sequence: CASRGQSAVNSPLHF. The CDR3 nucleotides are TGTGCCAGCAGGGGGCAGTCGGCCGTCAATTCACCCCTCCACTTT.